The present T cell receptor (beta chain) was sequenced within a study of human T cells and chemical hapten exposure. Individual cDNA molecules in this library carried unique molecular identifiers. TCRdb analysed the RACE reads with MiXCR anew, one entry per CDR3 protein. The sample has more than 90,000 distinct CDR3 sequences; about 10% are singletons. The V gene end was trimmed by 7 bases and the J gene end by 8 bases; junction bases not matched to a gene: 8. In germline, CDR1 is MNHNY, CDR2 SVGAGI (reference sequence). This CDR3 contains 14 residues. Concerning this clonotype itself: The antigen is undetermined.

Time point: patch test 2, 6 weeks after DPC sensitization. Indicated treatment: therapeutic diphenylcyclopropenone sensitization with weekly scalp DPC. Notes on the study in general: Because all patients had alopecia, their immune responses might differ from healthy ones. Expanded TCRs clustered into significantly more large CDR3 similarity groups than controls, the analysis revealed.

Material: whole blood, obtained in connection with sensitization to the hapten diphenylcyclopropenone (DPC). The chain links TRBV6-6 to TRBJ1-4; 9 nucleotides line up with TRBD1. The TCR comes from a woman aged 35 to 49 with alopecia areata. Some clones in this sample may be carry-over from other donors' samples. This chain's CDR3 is CASNDRGAEEKLFF. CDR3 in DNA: TGTGCCAGCAACGACAGGGGGGCGGAAGAAAAACTGTTTTTT.